These T cell receptor beta chains were read from a single sample in a study of shared clonotypes between healthy human individuals. The repertoire was sequenced with immunoSEQ multiplex PCR; TCRdb's copy has only in-frame clones and lacks some. Of about 2 million clones listed, roughly 94% are singletons. The sequencing sample was made of naive CD4+ T cells sorted from blood. Receptors were obtained from a young man in good health. Each CDR3 is given with its conserved first and last residue. A D gene is named only where the DNA matches it firmly. Size is stated for part of the rows, as once, few or many counts, or as a class when the clone is expanded.

- - TRBJ2-7 TRBV9 TGTGCCAGCAGCGGTGGGTGGGCTAGCAGCGACGAGCAGTACTTC CASSGGWASSDEQYF
- - TRBJ1-5 TRBV6-6 TGTGCCAGCAGCGCACTTAGGGGGGGGGAGCCCCAGCATTTT CASSALRGGEPQHF
- TRBD1 TRBJ1-6 TRBV7-2 TGTGCCAGCAGCCCCCGACAGGGGAACAATTCACCCCTCCACTTT CASSPRQGNNSPLHF
- - TRBJ2-2 TRBV5-1 TGCGCCAGCAGCTTTTCGACGGCGAACACCGGGGAGCTGTTTTTT CASSFSTANTGELFF
- TRBD1 TRBJ2-2 TRBV27 TGTGCCAGCAAAGCCACCGGGACAGGGCTTTACACCGGGGAGCTGTTTTTT CASKATGTGLYTGELFF
- - TRBJ2-7 TRBV28 TGTGCCAGCAGTTTGCGCGCCCCCTACGAGCAGTACTTC CASSLRAPYEQYF
- TRBD1 TRBJ2-1 TRBV5-1 TGCGCCAGCAGCGGACAGGCAGTTTACAATGAGCAGTTCTTC CASSGQAVYNEQFF
- - TRBJ2-2 TRBV11-3 TGTGCCAGCAGCTTAGAAGGCGTGGGAATAGGGGAGCTGTTTTTT CASSLEGVGIGELFF
few - TRBJ2-7 TRBV9 TGTGCCAGCAGCGTTGGGGGCTCAAGCTCCTACGAGCAGTACTTC CASSVGGSSSYEQYF
- - TRBJ2-5 TRBV5-8 TGTGCCAGCAGCCGCAATCAATGGGGCCAAGAGACCCAGTACTTC CASSRNQWGQETQYF
- - TRBJ2-2 TRBV5-1 TGCGCCAGCAGATCGACAGGCGCGAACACCGGGGAGCTGTTTTTT CASRSTGANTGELFF
- - TRBJ1-5 TRBV6-6 TGTGCCAGCAGCGGTGGGGTTAGCAATCAGCCCCAGCATTTT CASSGGVSNQPQHF
- - TRBJ1-3 TRBV5-1 TGCGCCAGCAGCGTCGGGCCTGGAAACACCATATATTTT CASSVGPGNTIYF
- TRBD1 TRBJ1-5 TRBV2 TGTGCCAGCAGCTCTGGACAGGGGAAGAGCCAGCCCCAGCATTTT CASSSGQGKSQPQHF
- TRBD2 TRBJ2-1 TRBV12-5 TGTGCTAGTGGTTTGGTAACGGTGGGAGGGCCTTTTAATGAGCAGTTCTTC CASGLVTVGGPFNEQFF
- - TRBJ2-5 TRBV7-8 TGTGCCAGCAGCTTCGACAGAGGGACGCAAGAGACCCAGTACTTC CASSFDRGTQETQYF
- - TRBJ2-2 TRBV6-6 TGTGCCAGCAGTTCCAACACGAAGTCGGGCGGGGAGCTGTTTTTT CASSSNTKSGGELFF
- - TRBJ1-5 TRBV5-6 TGTGCCAGCAGTTCACTCCAGGAATATAGCAATCAGCCCCAGCATTTT CASSSLQEYSNQPQHF
- TRBD1 TRBJ2-1 TRBV7-2 TGTGCCAGCAGCCCACTCCGGACAGGGCTGGACAATGAGCAGTTCTTC CASSPLRTGLDNEQFF
- - TRBJ1-5 TRBV6-1 TGTGCCAGCAGGTTTGACAGTACTAATCAGCCCCAGCATTTT CASRFDSTNQPQHF
many - TRBJ2-7 TRBV5-6 TGTGCCAGCAGCTTGGACAGGGTGGGCTACGAGCAGTACTTC CASSLDRVGYEQYF
- TRBD2 TRBJ2-7 TRBV27 TGTGCCAGCACCTTAAGCGGGAGGCCAAACCCCCCCTACGAGCAGTACTTC CASTLSGRPNPPYEQYF
- TRBD2 TRBJ2-5 TRBV4-1 TGCGCCAGCAGACCTAGCGGGGACCCCCGCCGGGAGACCCAGTACTTC CASRPSGDPRRETQYF
- - TRBJ2-7 TRBV6-6 TGTGCCAGCAGCCACGCCGGGGTCTACGAGCAGTACTTC CASSHAGVYEQYF
- - TRBJ2-7 TRBV6-5 TGTGCCAGCAGGGTATCGAGCTCCTACGAGCAGTACTTC CASRVSSSYEQYF
- - TRBJ1-6 TRBV6-6 TGTGCCAGCAGGACTCAGGGATATAATTCACCCCTCCACTTT CASRTQGYNSPLHF
- - TRBJ1-1 TRBV28 TGTGCCAGCAGTAGGGGGGCCAACACTGAAGCTTTCTTT CASSRGANTEAFF
- - TRBJ1-6 TRBV5-1 TGCGCCAGCAGCTTGGAGGGGGGATATAATTCACCCCTCCACTTT CASSLEGGYNSPLHF
- TRBD1 TRBJ1-5 TRBV7-2 TGTGCCAGCAGCGCTGACAGGGATCAGCCCCAGCATTTT CASSADRDQPQHF
- - TRBJ2-5 TRBV7-6 TGTGCCAGCAGCTTAGGACAGTTACCGGAGACCCAGTACTTC CASSLGQLPETQYF
- - TRBJ2-5 TRBV4-1 TGCGCCAGCAGCCAAGAGGGGCTGCTGGAGACCCAGTACTTC CASSQEGLLETQYF